This TCR beta chain was captured by sequencing in a study of shared clonotypes between healthy human individuals. Study findings and constraints: Sharing of clonotypes among donors was expected to vary with sequencing depth.

V lost 0 bases and J lost 6, with 12 bases in between. There are 13 residues in the CDR3. Germline assignment: CDR1 GTSNPN and CDR2 SVGIG (reference sequence). All participating donors were Caucasian adults from Nashville, Tennessee. Deep-level running was used for the assay. Loaded into unsorted PBMC replicate PCRs was approximately 300 ng DNA, 25,000 to 30,000 T cell genomes. Method: immunoSEQ multiplex PCR; TCRdb's copy keeps in-frame clones and lacks some. The table lists fewer than 550,000 clones, over 60% of them singletons. Details on this clone: Its antigen remains unknown.

This chain links TRBV30 with TRBJ2-7; D ambiguous. The sequence came from a middle-aged woman in good health. Some clones in this sample may be carry-over from other donors' samples. Sequencing used PBMCs. CDR3 loop: CAWSVHSISEQYF. In DNA, the CDR3 is TGTGCCTGGAGTGTACACAGTATTTCCGAGCAGTACTTC.